This TCR beta chain was captured by sequencing in a study of neoadjuvant anti-PD-1 for oral cavity cancer. Study context: Non-progressing patients received a fourth nivolumab dose near day 43, then surgery on days 50-56.

The sample holds one count of this clone. As to time point: after neoadjuvant nivolumab, at surgical resection. The table came from immunoSEQ multiplex PCR; TCRdb's copy has only in-frame clones and leaves some out. Of tens of thousands of clones in the sample, 85% were seen once. The CDR3 is 16 residues long. The V segment lost 3 bases and the J segment 0 bases; nucleotides outside the gene matches: 8. Germline values: CDR1 SGHNT, CDR2 YYREEE (reference sequence). The chain is built from TRBV5-4 and TRBJ2-7, with 8 nucleotides matching TRBD2. The sample here was PBMCs, taken after nivolumab (anti-PD-1) treatment. This TCR was sampled from a person between 40 and 85 years old with oral cavity squamous cell carcinoma. The CDR3 nucleotides read TGTGCCAGCAGCTCCCGGGGGGGGCTTCTCTCCTACGAGCAGTACTTC. Amino acids: CASSSRGGLLSYEQYF. Together with reference TRBV5-4 and TRBJ2-7, the CDR3 gives the full variable domain: ETGVTQSPTHLIKTRGQQVTLRCSSQSGHNTVSWYQQALGQGPQFIFQYYREEENGRGNFPPRFSGLQFPNYSSELNVNALELDDSALYLCASSSRGGLLSYEQYFGPGTRLTVT.